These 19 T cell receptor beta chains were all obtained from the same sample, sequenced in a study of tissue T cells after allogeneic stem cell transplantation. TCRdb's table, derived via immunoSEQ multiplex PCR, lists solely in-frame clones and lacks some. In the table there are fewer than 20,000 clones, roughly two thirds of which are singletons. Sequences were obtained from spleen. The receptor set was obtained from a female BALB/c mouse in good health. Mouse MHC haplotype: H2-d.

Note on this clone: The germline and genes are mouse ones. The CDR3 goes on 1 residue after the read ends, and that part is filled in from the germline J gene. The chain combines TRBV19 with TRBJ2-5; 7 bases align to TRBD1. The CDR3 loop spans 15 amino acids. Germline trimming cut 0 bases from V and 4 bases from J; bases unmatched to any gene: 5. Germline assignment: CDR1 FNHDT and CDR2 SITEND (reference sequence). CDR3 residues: CASSIENRGEDTQYF. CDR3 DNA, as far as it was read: TGTGCCAGCAGTATAGAGAACAGGGGAGAAGACACCCAGTAC.

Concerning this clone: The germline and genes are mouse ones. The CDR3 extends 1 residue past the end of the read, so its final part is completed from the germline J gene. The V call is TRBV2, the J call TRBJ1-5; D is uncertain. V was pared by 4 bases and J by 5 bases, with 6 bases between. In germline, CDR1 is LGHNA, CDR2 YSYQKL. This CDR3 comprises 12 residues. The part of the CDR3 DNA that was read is TGTGCCAGCAGCCCCGGACACCAGGCTCCGCTT. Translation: CASSPGHQAPL. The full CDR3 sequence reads CASSPGHQAPLF. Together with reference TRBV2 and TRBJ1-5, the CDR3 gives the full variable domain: DPKIIQKPKYLVAVTGSEKILICEQYLGHNAMYWYRQSAKKPLEFMFSYSYQKLMDNQTASSRFQPQSSKKNHLDLQITALKPDDSATYFCASSPGHQAPLFGEGTRLSVL.

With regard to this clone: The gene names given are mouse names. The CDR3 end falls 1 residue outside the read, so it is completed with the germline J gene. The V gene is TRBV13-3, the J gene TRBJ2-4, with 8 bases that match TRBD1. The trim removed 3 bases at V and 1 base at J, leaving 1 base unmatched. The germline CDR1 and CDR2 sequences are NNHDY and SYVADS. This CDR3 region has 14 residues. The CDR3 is CASSAGGGQNTLYF. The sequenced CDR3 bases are TGTGCCAGCAGTGCAGGGGGCGGTCAAAACACCTTGTAC.

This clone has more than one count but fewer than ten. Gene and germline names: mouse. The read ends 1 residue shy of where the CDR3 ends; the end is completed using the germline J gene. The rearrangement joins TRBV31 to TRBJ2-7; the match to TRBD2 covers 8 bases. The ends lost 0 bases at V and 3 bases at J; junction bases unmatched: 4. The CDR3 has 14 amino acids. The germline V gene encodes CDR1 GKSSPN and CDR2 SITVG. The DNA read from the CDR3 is TGTGCCTGGAGTCTGGAACTGGGGGTCTATGAACAGTAC. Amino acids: CAWSLELGVYEQY. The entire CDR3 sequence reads CAWSLELGVYEQYF.

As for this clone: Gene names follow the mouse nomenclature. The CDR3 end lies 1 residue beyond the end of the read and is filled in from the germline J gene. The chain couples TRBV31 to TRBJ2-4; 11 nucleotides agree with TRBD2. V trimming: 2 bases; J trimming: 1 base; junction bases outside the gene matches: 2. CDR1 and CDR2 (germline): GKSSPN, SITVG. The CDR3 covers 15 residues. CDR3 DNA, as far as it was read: TGTGCCTGGAGTGACTGGGGGGGTGGTCAAAACACCTTGTAC. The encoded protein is CAWSDWGGGQNTLY. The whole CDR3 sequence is CAWSDWGGGQNTLYF.

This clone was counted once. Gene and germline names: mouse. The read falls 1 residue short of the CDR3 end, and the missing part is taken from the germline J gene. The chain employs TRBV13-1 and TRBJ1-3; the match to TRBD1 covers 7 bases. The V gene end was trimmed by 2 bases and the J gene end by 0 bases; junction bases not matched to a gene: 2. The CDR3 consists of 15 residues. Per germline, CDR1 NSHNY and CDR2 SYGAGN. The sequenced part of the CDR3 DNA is TGTGCCAGCAGTGAGGGACAGAATTCTGGAAATACGCTCTAT. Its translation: CASSEGQNSGNTLY. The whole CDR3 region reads CASSEGQNSGNTLYF.

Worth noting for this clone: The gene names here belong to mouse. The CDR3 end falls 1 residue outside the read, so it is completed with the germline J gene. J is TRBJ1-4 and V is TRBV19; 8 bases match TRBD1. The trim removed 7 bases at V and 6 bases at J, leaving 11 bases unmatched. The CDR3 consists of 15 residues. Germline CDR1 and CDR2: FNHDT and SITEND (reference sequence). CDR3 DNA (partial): TGTGCCAGCCGACAGGGGAGAAGATGGGACGAAAGATTATTT. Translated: CASRQGRRWDERLF. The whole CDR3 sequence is CASRQGRRWDERLFF.

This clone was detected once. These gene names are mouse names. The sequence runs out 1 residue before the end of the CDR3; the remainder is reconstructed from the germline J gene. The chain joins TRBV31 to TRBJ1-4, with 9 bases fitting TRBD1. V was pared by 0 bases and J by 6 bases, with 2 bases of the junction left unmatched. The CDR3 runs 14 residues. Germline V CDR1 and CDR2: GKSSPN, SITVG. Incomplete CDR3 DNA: TGTGCCTGGAGTCTCACAGGGGGCGACGAAAGATTATTT. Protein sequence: CAWSLTGGDERLF. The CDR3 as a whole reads CAWSLTGGDERLFF.

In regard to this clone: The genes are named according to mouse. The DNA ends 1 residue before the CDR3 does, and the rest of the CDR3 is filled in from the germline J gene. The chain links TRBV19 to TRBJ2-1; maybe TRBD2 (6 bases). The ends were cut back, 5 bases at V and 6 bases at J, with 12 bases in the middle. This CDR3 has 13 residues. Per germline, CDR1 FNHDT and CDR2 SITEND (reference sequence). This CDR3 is CASRPTGFAEQFF. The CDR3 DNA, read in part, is TGTGCCAGCAGGCCCACTGGGTTTGCTGAGCAGTTC.

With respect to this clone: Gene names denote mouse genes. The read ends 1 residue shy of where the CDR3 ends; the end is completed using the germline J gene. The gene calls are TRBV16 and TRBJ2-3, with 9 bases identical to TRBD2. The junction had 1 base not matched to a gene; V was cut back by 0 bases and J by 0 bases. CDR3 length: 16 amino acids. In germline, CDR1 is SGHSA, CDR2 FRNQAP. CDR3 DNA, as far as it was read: TGTGCAAGCAGCTTAGACTGGGGGGGAAGTGCAGAAACGCTGTAT. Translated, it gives CASSLDWGGSAETLY. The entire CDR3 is CASSLDWGGSAETLYF. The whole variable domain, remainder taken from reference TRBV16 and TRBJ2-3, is NAGVIQTPRHKVTGKGQEATLWCEPISGHSAVFWYRQTIVQGLEFLTYFRNQAPIDDSGMPKERFSAQMPNQSHSTLKIQSTQPQDSAVYLCASSLDWGGSAETLYFGSGTRLTVL.

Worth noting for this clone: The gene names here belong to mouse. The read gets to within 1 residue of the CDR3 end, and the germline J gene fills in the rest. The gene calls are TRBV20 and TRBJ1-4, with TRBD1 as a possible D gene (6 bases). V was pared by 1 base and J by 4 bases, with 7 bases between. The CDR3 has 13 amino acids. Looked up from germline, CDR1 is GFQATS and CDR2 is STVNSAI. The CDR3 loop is CGARGDNNERLFF. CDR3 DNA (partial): TGTGGTGCTAGGGGGGACAACAACGAAAGATTATTT.

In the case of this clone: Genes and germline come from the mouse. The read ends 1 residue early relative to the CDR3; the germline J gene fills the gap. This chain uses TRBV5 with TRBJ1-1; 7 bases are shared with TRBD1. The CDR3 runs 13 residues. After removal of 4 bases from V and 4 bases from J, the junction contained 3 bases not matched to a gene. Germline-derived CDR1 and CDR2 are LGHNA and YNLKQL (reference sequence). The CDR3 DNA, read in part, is TGTGCCAGCAGCCCAGGGACAGCCACAGAAGTCTTC. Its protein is CASSPGTATEVF. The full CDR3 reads CASSPGTATEVFF.

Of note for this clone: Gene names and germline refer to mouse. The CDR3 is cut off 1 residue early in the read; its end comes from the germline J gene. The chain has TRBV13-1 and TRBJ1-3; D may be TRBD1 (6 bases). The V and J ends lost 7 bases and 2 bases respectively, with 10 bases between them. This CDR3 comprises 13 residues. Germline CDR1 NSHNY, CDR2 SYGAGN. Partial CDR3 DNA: TGTGCCAGCGAGGGGGGGACTGGAAATACGCTCTAT. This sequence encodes CASEGGTGNTLY. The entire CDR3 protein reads CASEGGTGNTLYF.

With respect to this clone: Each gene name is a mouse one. The CDR3 sequence: CGARTGENYAEQFF. The covered CDR3 bases are TGTGGTGCTAGAACTGGGGAGAACTATGCTGAGCAGTTC. This chain links TRBV20 with TRBJ2-1, with 7 bases identical to TRBD2. The CDR3 extends 1 residue past the end of the read, so its final part is completed from the germline J gene. V shed 3 bases and J 1 base; nucleotides not matched to a gene: 3. Germline CDR1 reads GFQATS; CDR2 reads STVNSAI. The CDR3 sequence is 14 residues long. The full variable domain, with the rest looked up from reference TRBV20 and TRBJ2-1, is GALVYQYPRRTICKSGTSMRMECQAVGFQATSVAWYRQSPQKTFELIALSTVNSAIKYEQNFTQEKFPISHPNLSFSSMTVLNAYLEDRGLYLCGARTGENYAEQFFGPGTRLTVL.

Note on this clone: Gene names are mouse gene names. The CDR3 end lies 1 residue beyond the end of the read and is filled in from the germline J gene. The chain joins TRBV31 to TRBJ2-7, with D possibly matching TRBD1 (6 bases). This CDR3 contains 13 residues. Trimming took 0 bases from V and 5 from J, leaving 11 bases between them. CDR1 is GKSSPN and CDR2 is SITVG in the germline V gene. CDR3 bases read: TGTGCCTGGAGTCTAGCATACAGGGATGAACAGTAC. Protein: CAWSLAYRDEQY. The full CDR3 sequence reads CAWSLAYRDEQYF.

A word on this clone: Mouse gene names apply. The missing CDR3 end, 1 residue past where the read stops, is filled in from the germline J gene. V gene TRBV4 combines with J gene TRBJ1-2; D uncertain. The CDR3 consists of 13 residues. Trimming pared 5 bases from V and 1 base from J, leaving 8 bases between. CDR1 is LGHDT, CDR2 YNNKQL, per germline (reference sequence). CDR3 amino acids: CASSETVNSDYTF. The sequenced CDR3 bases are TGTGCCAGCAGCGAAACAGTAAACTCCGACTACACC. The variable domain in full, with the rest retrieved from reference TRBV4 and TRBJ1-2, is ETAVFQTPNYHVTQVGNEVSFNCKQTLGHDTMYWYKQDSKKLLKIMFSYNNKQLIVNETVPRRFSPQSSDKAHLNLRIKSVEPEDSAVYLCASSETVNSDYTFGSGTRLLVI.

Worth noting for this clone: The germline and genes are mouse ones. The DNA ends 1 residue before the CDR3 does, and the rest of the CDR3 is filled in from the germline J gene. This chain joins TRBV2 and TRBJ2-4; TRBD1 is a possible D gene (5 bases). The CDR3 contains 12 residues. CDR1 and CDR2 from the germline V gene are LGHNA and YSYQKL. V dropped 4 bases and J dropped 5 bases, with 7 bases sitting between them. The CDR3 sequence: CASSPDRNTLYF. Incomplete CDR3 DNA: TGTGCCAGCAGCCCAGACAGAAACACCTTGTAC.

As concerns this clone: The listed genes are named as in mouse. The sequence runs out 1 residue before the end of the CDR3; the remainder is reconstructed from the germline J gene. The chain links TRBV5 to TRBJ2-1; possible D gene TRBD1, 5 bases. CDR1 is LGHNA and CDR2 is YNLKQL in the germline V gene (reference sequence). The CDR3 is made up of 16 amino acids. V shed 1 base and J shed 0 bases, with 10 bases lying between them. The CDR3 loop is CASSQAEGVNYAEQFF. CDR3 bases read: TGTGCCAGCAGCCAAGCGGAAGGGGTTAACTATGCTGAGCAGTTC.

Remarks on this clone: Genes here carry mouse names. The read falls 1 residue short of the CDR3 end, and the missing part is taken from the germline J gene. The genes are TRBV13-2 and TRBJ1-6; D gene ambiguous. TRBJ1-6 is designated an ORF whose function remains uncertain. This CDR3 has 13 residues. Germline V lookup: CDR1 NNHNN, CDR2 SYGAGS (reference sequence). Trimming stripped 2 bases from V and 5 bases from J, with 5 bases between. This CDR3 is CASGEQNNSPLYF. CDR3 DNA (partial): TGTGCCAGCGGTGAACAGAATAATTCGCCCCTCTAC.